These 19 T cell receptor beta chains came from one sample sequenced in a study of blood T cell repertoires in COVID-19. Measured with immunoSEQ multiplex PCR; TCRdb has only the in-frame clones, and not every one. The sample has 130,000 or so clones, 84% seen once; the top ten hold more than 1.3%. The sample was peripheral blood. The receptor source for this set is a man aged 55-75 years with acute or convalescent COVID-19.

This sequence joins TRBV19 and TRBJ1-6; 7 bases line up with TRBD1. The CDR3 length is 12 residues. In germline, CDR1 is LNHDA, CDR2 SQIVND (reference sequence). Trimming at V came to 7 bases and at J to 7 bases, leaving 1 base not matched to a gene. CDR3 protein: CASMDRNSPLHF. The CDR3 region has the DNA TGTGCCAGTATGGACAGGAATTCACCCCTCCACTTT.

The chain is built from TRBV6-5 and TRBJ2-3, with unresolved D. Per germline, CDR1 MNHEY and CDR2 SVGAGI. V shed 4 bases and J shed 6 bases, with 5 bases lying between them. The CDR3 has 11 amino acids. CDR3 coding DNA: TGTGCCAGCAGTTCGCGGGATACGCAGTATTTT. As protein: CASSSRDTQYF.

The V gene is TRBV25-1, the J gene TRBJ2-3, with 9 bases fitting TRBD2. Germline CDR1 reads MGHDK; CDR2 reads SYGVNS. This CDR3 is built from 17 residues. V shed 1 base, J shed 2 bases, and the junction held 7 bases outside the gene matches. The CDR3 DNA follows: TGTGCCAGCAGTGAATGGGATAGCGGGGGCAACACAGATACGCAGTATTTT. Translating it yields CASSEWDSGGNTDTQYF.

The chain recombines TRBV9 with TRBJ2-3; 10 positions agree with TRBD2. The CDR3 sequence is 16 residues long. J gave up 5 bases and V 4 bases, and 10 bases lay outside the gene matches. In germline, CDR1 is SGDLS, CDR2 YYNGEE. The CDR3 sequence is CASSRTHSGRQDTQYF. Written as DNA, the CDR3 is TGTGCCAGCAGCCGGACTCATAGCGGGAGGCAAGATACGCAGTATTTT.

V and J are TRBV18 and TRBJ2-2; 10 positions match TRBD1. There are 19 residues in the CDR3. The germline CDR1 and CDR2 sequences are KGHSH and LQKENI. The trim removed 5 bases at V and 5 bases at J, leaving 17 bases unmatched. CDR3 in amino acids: CASSTTGPTGTGATGELFF. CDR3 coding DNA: TGTGCCAGCTCAACCACGGGGCCAACCGGGACAGGGGCAACCGGGGAGCTGTTTTTT.

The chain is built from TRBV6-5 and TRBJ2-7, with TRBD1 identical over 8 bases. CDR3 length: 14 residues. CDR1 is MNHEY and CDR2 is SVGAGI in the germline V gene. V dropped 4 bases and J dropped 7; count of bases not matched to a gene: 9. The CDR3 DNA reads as TGTGCCAGCAGTTGGCTCGGACAGGGAAATGAGCAGTACTTC. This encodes CASSWLGQGNEQYF.

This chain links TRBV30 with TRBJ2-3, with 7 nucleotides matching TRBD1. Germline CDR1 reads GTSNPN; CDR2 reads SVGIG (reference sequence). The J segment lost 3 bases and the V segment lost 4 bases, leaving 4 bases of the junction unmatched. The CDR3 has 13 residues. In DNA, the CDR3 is TGTGCCTGGAAGCCGACAGGGACAGATACGCAGTATTTT. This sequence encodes CAWKPTGTDTQYF.

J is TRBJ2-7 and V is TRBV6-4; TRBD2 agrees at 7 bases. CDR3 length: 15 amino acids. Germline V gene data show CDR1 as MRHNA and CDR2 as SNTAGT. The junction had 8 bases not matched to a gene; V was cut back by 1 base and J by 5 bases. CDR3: CASSDFAGVLNEQYF. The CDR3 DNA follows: TGTGCCAGCAGTGACTTCGCGGGAGTCTTAAACGAGCAGTACTTC.

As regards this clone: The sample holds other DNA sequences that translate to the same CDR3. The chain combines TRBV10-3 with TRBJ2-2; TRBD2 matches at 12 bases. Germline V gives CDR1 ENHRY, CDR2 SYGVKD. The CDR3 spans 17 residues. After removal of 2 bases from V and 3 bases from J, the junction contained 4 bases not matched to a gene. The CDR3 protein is CAISELAGGPDTGELFF. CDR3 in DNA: TGTGCCATCAGTGAGCTAGCGGGGGGGCCCGACACCGGGGAGCTGTTTTTT.

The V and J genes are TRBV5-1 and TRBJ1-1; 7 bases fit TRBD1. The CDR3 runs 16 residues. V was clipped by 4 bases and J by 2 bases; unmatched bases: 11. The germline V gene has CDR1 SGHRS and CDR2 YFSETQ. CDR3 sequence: CASSPAWGQQNTEAFF. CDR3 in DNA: TGCGCCAGCAGCCCAGCCTGGGGACAGCAAAACACTGAAGCTTTCTTT.

The DNA of the CDR3 is TGCAGTGCTAGCAGGGATTCACCCCTCCACTTT. Translating it yields CSASRDSPLHF. The V and J genes are TRBV20-1 and TRBJ1-6; D is possibly TRBD1 (5 bases). Germline values: CDR1 DFQATT, CDR2 SNEGSKA (reference sequence). Trimming took 3 bases from V and 8 from J, leaving 5 bases between them. The CDR3 length is 11 residues.

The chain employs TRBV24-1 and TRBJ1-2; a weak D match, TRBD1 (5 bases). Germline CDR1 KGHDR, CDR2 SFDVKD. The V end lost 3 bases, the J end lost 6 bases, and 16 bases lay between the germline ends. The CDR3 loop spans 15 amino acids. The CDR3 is CATSDAGPGLDGYTF. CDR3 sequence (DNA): TGTGCCACCAGTGATGCGGGGCCAGGGCTAGATGGCTACACCTTC.

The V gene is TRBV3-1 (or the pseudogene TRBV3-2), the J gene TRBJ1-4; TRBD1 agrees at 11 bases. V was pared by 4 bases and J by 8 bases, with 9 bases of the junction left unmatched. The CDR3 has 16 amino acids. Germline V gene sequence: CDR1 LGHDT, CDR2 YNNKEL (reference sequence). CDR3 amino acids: CASSPRTGGLGEKLFF. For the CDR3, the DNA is TGTGCCAGCAGCCCCCGGACAGGGGGCTTGGGAGAAAAACTGTTTTTT.

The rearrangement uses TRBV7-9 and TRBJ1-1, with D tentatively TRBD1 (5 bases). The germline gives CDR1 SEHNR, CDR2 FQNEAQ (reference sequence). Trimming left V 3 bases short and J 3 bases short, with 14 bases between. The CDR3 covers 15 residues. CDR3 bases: TGTGCCAGCAGCTTTCCCCAGGGTAAGGACACTGAAGCTTTCTTT. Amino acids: CASSFPQGKDTEAFF. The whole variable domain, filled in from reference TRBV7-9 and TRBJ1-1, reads DTGVSQNPRHKITKRGQNVTFRCDPISEHNRLYWYRQTLGQGPEFLTYFQNEAQLEKSRLLSDRFSAERPKGSFSTLEIQRTEQGDSAMYLCASSFPQGKDTEAFFGQGTRLTVV.

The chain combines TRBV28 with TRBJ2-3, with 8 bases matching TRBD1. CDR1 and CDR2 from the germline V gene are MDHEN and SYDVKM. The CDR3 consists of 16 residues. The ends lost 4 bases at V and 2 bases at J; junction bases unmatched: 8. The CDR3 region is CASSSRGRQFTDTQYF. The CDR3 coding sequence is TGTGCCAGCAGTTCCAGGGGGCGCCAGTTCACAGATACGCAGTATTTT.

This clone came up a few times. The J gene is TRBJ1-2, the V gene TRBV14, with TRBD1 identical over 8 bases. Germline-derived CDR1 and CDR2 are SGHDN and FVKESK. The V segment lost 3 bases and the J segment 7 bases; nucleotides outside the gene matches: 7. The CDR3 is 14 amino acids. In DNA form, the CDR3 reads TGTGCCAGCAGCCAGGCGGCAGGGGGCTTTGGCTACACCTTC. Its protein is CASSQAAGGFGYTF.

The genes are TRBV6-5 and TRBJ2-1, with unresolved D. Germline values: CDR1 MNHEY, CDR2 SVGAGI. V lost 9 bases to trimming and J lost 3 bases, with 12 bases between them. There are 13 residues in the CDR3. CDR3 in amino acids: CASTGLFYNEQFF. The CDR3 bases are TGTGCCAGTACGGGTCTATTCTACAATGAGCAGTTCTTC.

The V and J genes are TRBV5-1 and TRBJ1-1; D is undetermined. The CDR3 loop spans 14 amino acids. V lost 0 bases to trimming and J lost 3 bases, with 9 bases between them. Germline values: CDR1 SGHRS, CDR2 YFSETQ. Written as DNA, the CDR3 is TGCGCCAGCAGCTTGGAGGCGGTGGACACTGAAGCTTTCTTT. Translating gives CASSLEAVDTEAFF.

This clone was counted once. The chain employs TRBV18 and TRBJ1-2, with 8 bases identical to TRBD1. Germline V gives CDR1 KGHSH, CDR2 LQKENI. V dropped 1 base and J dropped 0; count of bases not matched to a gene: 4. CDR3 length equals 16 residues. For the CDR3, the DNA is TGTGCCAGCTCACCACGGTCGGACAGGGCTAACTATGGCTACACCTTC. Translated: CASSPRSDRANYGYTF.